Presented here are 3 T cell receptor beta chains from one specimen sequenced in a study of blood T cell repertoires in COVID-19. Clones were sequenced by immunoSEQ multiplex PCR, and TCRdb holds only the in-frame ones, with some missing. The data contain roughly 60,000 clones, around nine tenths of them seen just once; the ten biggest clones take up 1%. The sample comprised peripheral blood. These receptors originate from a man between 70 and 80 years old with acute or convalescent COVID-19.

The chain links TRBV6-6 to TRBJ2-4; D possibly corresponds to TRBD1 (6 bases). Looked up from germline, CDR1 is MNHNY and CDR2 is SVGAGI (reference sequence). The V and J ends lost 7 bases and 1 base respectively, with 17 bases between them. The CDR3 has 16 residues. CDR3 sequence reads: CASTRQVLEAKNIQYF. As DNA, the CDR3 is TGTGCCAGCACAAGACAGGTTCTTGAGGCCAAAAACATTCAGTACTTC.

The rearrangement links TRBV29-1 to TRBJ1-1; 11 bases match TRBD1. The CDR3 sequence is 15 residues long. V lost 6 bases and J lost 0; bases outside the gene matches: 6. Germline CDR1 SQVTM, CDR2 ANQGSEA. CDR3 sequence (DNA): TGCAGCGTAGTGGGACAGGGGGGCATGAACACTGAAGCTTTCTTT. Residues: CSVVGQGGMNTEAFF. The entire variable domain, with the rest obtained from reference TRBV29-1 and TRBJ1-1, is as follows: SAVISQKPSRDICQRGTSLTIQCQVDSQVTMMFWYRQQPGQSLTLIATANQGSEATYESGFVIDKFPISRPNLTFSTLTVSNMSPEDSSIYLCSVVGQGGMNTEAFFGQGTRLTVV.

A few counts support this clone. The chain links TRBV28 to TRBJ1-5; 9 nucleotides line up with TRBD1. CDR3 length equals 15 residues. Per the germline V gene, CDR1 is MDHEN and CDR2 is SYDVKM. V lost 6 bases, J lost 4 bases, and 7 bases stayed unmatched. Here the CDR3 reads CASRRAGQGNQPQHF. CDR3 nucleotides: TGTGCCAGCAGACGGGCGGGACAGGGTAATCAGCCCCAGCATTTT.